Listed below are T cell receptor beta chains from one sample, sequenced in a study of T-cell reconstitution after alpha-beta-depleted transplantation in children. TCRdb re-derived calls from the PCR reads in MiXCR, one entry per CDR3 protein. The repertoire consists of about 460,000 distinct CDR3 sequences, with roughly a tenth occurring once and the leading ten covering about 2%. Sequenced material: PBMCs, taken before TCRalphabeta/CD19-depleted stem cell transplant. The receptors come from a child between 2 and 9 years old with inherited bone marrow failure, due to receive a stem cell transplant. Each CDR3 is given without its conserved first and last residue. D genes are given only for firm matches. Size values are once, few and many counts, or a class for expanded clones, and some rows have none.

>TRBD1|many|TRBV20-1
SAKDRDYGYT
>TRBD2|many|TRBV7-2
ASSFTSGRPSYEQY
>.|.|TRBV29-1
SVVTPRSYEQY
>.|many|TRBV20-1
SATPGVSYNEQF
>.|many|TRBV10-3
AITQPYEQY
>TRBD2|many|TRBV28
ASSRLAGQETQY
>TRBD2|.|TRBV29-1
SASGTSGVEQF
>.|many|TRBV6-5
ASTADFGAYNEQF
>.|.|TRBV11-2
ASSLPPTQY
>.|many|TRBV5-1
ASSLGRPDGYEQY
>TRBD1|.|TRBV7-8
ASSSSAGTGGYEQY
>TRBD2|many|TRBV11-2
ASSLVRRLAGSTDTQY
>TRBD2|many|TRBV9
ASSVGSGGDYEQY
>.|many|TRBV18
ASSSNAETQY
>.|many|TRBV10-3
AISESKGRQEAYEQY
>.|many|TRBV5-1
ASRAVLGEQF
>.|many|TRBV12-3/TRBV12-4
ASSWGGAMNTEAF
>TRBD1|.|TRBV5-5
ASSLRGPGQPGDGYT
>.|many|TRBV5-1
ASSPGRSWTDTQY
>.|many|TRBV10-1
ASSDEVDTQY